These T cell receptor beta chains were read from a single sample in a study of control samples from healthy donors and cancer patients. Clones were sequenced by immunoSEQ multiplex PCR, and TCRdb holds only the in-frame ones, with some missing. This sample has about 92,000 clones, with roughly 82% found just once. Sequencing was performed on blood. These receptors originate from an older woman in good health. Each CDR3 is given with its conserved first and last residue. The order of the fields is D gene, clone size, V gene, J gene, CDR3 DNA, CDR3 protein. D genes are given only for firm matches. Clone size is stated in some rows and not others, as once, few, many or a class when expanded.

d_gene: .
abundance: .
v_gene: TRBV7-2
j_gene: TRBJ1-2
CDR3nt: TGTGCCAGCAGCTTAGACAGGGCAGGCGACACCTTC
CDR3aa: CASSLDRAGDTF

d_gene: .
abundance: .
v_gene: TRBV6-5
j_gene: TRBJ2-3
CDR3nt: TGTGCCAGCAGTCTTCAGCAACACACAGATACGCAGTATTTT
CDR3aa: CASSLQQHTDTQYF

d_gene: .
abundance: .
v_gene: TRBV2
j_gene: TRBJ2-5
CDR3nt: TGTGCCAGCAACCCCCTCGGTACCACCCAGTACTTC
CDR3aa: CASNPLGTTQYF

d_gene: .
abundance: .
v_gene: TRBV5-6
j_gene: TRBJ1-2
CDR3nt: TGTGCCAGCAGCTCCTGGGTTAACTATGGCTACACCTTC
CDR3aa: CASSSWVNYGYTF

d_gene: .
abundance: few
v_gene: TRBV2
j_gene: TRBJ1-4
CDR3nt: TGTGCCAGCAGGTCCAACAGTGTCCAACTGTTTTTT
CDR3aa: CASRSNSVQLFF

d_gene: .
abundance: .
v_gene: TRBV2
j_gene: TRBJ2-5
CDR3nt: TGTGCCAGCAGTTATCGCGGAGGCCCGCCAGAGACCCAGTACTTC
CDR3aa: CASSYRGGPPETQYF

d_gene: .
abundance: .
v_gene: TRBV5-1
j_gene: TRBJ1-5
CDR3nt: TGCGCCAGCAGCTTGGCGGCCGGCAATCAGCCCCAGCATTTT
CDR3aa: CASSLAAGNQPQHF

d_gene: .
abundance: .
v_gene: TRBV10-3
j_gene: TRBJ1-2
CDR3nt: TGTGCCATCAGTGATCGGACAGACCAATCTAACTATGGCTACACCTTC
CDR3aa: CAISDRTDQSNYGYTF

d_gene: TRBD1
abundance: once
v_gene: TRBV19
j_gene: TRBJ2-1
CDR3nt: TGTGCCAGTAGTATCCCCGGACAGGGTGGGTCTCTTTTAAATGAGCAGTTCTTC
CDR3aa: CASSIPGQGGSLLNEQFF

d_gene: .
abundance: .
v_gene: TRBV28
j_gene: TRBJ1-1
CDR3nt: TGTGCCAGCAGTCTCGCAGTCGGGGCAGGCCTCACTGAAGCTTTCTTT
CDR3aa: CASSLAVGAGLTEAFF

d_gene: .
abundance: .
v_gene: TRBV21-1
j_gene: TRBJ1-1
CDR3nt: TGTGCCAGCAGCAGAAAAGGGCAGACAGGGACTGACACTGAAGCTTTCTTT
CDR3aa: CASSRKGQTGTDTEAFF

d_gene: TRBD1
abundance: .
v_gene: TRBV2
j_gene: TRBJ2-5
CDR3nt: TGTGCCAGCAGTTGGACAGGGGAGACCCAGTACTTC
CDR3aa: CASSWTGETQYF

d_gene: TRBD1
abundance: .
v_gene: TRBV6-5
j_gene: TRBJ1-5
CDR3nt: TGTGCCAGCTGCGGGACAGGATATATCCAGCCCCAGCATTTT
CDR3aa: CASCGTGYIQPQHF

d_gene: .
abundance: .
v_gene: TRBV27
j_gene: TRBJ2-5
CDR3nt: TGTGCCAGCAGTTTAGGGCGCGAGGAGACCCAGTACTTC
CDR3aa: CASSLGREETQYF

d_gene: TRBD1
abundance: .
v_gene: TRBV4-1
j_gene: TRBJ1-2
CDR3nt: TGCGCCAGCCTCCCGGGGACAGGGTCTAACTATGGCTACACCTTC
CDR3aa: CASLPGTGSNYGYTF